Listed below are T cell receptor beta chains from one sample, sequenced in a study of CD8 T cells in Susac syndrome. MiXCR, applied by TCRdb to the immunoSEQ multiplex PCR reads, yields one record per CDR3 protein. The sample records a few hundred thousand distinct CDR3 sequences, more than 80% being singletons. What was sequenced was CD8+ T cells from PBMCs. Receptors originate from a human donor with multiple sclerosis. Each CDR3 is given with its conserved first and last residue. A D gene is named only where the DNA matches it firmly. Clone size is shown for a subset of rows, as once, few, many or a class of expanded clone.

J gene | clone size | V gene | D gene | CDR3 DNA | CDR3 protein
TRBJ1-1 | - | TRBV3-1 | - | TGTGCCAGCAGCCAAGCTGGAGGGTTGGGCATGAACACTGAAGCTTTCTTT | CASSQAGGLGMNTEAFF
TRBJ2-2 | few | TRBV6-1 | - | TGTGCCAGTCGATACTACCCCGGGGAGCTGTTTTTT | CASRYYPGELFF
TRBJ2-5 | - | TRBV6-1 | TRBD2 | TGTGCCAGCAGTGAACCCCGGACTAGCGGGAGGCTAGAGACCCAGTACTTC | CASSEPRTSGRLETQYF
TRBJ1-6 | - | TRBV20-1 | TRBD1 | TGCAGTGCTAGTTTAGGGACAGGCGGTAATTCACCCCTCCACTTT | CSASLGTGGNSPLHF
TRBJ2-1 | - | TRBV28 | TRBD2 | TGTGCCAGCAGTTCCCGACTAGCGGGAGACTACAATGAGCAGTTCTTC | CASSSRLAGDYNEQFF
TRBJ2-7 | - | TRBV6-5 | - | TGTGCCAGCAGAAAGGCATTTACTCGGAGGGAGGAGCAGTACTTC | CASRKAFTRREEQYF
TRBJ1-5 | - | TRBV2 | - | TGTGCCAGCAGTGAATTCTGGCAGGGAGAGCCCCAGCATTTT | CASSEFWQGEPQHF
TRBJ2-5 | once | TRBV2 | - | TGTGCCAGCAGTGAGTTGGGAGTTCCCCAAGAGACCCAGTACTTC | CASSELGVPQETQYF
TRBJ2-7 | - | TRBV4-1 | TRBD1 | TGCGCCAGCAGCCCCTTGAGTGTAGGGACAGGGGGACGCGAGCAGTACTTC | CASSPLSVGTGGREQYF
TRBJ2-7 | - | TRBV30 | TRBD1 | TGTGCCTGGATTAAGAAGGGGGCCCCCCGAGGCGAGCAGTACTTC | CAWIKKGAPRGEQYF
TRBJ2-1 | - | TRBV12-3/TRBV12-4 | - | TGTGCCAGCAGTTTATGGGGTACTGAGCAGTTCTTC | CASSLWGTEQFF
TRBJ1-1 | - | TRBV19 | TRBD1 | TGTGCCAGTGATCTCGGGACAGCCCTGAACGGAGCTTTCTTT | CASDLGTALNGAFF
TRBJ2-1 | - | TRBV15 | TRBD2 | TGTGCCACCAGCAGGGGGGGGAACAATGAGCAGTTCTTC | CATSRGGNNEQFF
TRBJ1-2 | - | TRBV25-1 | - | TGTGCCAGCAGTGAATATTTTGAGGGGGAGTATGGCTACACCTTC | CASSEYFEGEYGYTF
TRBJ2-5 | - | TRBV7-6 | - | TGTGCCAGCAGCCTCCCGCCGGGCGGGAAGGAGACCCAGTACTTC | CASSLPPGGKETQYF
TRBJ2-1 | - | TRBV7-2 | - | TGTGCCAGCAAGGTATCGGTGTACAATGAGCAGTTCTTC | CASKVSVYNEQFF
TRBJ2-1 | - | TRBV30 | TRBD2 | TGTGCCTGGCAAAACCGGGGGGGCCTGGGGAATGAGCAGTTCTTC | CAWQNRGGLGNEQFF
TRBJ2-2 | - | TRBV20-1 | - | TGCAGTGCTAGACTAGTGGCCGGGGAGCTGTTTTTT | CSARLVAGELFF
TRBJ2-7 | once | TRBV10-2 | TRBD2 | TGCGCCAGCAGTGAGTCGGGTAGCGGGGAGACCTACGAGCAGTACTTC | CASSESGSGETYEQYF
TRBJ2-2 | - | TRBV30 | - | TGTGCCTGGACAGGTGCGGAGGAACCGAACACCGGGGAGCTGTTTTTT | CAWTGAEEPNTGELFF
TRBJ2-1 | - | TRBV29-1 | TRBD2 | TGCAGCGTTGATGGGGGGACTAGCGGGAGTGGTATCTACAATGAGCAGTTCTTC | CSVDGGTSGSGIYNEQFF
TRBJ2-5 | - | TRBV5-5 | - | TGTGCCAGCAGCTTGGTGGGGTTGGAGACCCAGTACTTC | CASSLVGLETQYF
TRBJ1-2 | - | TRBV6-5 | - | TGTGCCAGCCGGGGGGCAGGGACAGGCTACACCTTC | CASRGAGTGYTF
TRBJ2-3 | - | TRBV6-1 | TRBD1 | TGTGCCAGCAGTCCGGACAGGGTCTCAGATACGCAGTATTTT | CASSPDRVSDTQYF
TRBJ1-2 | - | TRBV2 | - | TGTGCCAGCAGTGAAGCTGATGGTGGTAGTGGAGGGGGAGCAAACTATGGCTACACCTTC | CASSEADGGSGGGANYGYTF
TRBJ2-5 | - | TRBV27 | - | TGTGCCAGCAGTGCAAGCGGAGTGGCGGAGGTTGAGACCCAGTACTTC | CASSASGVAEVETQYF
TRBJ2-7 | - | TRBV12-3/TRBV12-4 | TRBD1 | TGTGCCAGCAGCCTGTCGGTGACAGGGGGAGGCTACGAGCAGTACTTC | CASSLSVTGGGYEQYF
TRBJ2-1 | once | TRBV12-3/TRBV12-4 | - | TGTGCCAGCAGATCAAAGGGGGGAGACAGCAGGGAGCAGTTCTTC | CASRSKGGDSREQFF
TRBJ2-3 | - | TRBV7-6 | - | TGTGCCAGCAGCCGCGGACTATTATCAGATACGCAGTATTTT | CASSRGLLSDTQYF
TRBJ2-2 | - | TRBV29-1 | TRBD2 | TGCAGCGTTCCCCAGACTAGCGGGATAACCGGGGAGCTGTTTTTT | CSVPQTSGITGELFF
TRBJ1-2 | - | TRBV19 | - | TGTGCCAGTAGTTACGAAGCGGCGGCCTCTTATTGGGGCTACACCTTC | CASSYEAAASYWGYTF
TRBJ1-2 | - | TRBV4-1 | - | TGCGCCAGCAGCCAAGAAGTCCCGGACTATGGCTACACCTTC | CASSQEVPDYGYTF
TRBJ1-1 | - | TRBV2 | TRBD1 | TGTGCCAGCAGCGACTACCGGGACAGGCCGGTACCTGAAGCTTTCTTT | CASSDYRDRPVPEAFF
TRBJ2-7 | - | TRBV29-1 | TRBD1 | TGCAGCGTTGAAACGGACAGGGTCCACGAGCAGTACTTC | CSVETDRVHEQYF
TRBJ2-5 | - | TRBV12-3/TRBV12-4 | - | TGTGCCAGCAGTTTCCACCTCGAGTCCGAAGTTAGCCAAGAGACCCAGTACTTC | CASSFHLESEVSQETQYF
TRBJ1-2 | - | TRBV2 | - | TGTGCCAGCAGTGGTTTTAAGGGCGGCTATGGCTACACCTTC | CASSGFKGGYGYTF
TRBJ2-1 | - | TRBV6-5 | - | TGTGCCAGCAGTTACTCGCTGGGGGCTGGTGAGCAGTTCTTC | CASSYSLGAGEQFF
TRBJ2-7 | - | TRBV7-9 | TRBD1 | TGTGCCAGCAGCGTCAGGGGGCCCGAGCAGTACTTC | CASSVRGPEQYF
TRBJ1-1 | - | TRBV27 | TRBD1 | TGTGCCAGCAGTTTCGGGACAGGGGGCATCACTGAAGCTTTCTTT | CASSFGTGGITEAFF
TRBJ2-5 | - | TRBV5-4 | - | TGTGACAGCAGCTTGGAGGGACTCCAAGAGACCCAGTACTTC | CDSSLEGLQETQYF
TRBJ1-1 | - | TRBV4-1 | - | TGCGCCAGCAGCCAAGTTTACCGGGACGGAGCTGAAGCTTTCTTT | CASSQVYRDGAEAFF
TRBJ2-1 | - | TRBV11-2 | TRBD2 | TGTGCCAGCAGCTTATGGGAGCGGGAAGCCTACAATGAGCAGTTCTTC | CASSLWEREAYNEQFF
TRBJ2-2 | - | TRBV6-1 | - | TGTGCCAGCAGTAAATGCAGGGTTCGGAACACCGGGGAGCTGTTTTTT | CASSKCRVRNTGELFF
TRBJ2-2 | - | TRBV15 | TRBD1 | TGTGCCACCAGCAGAGACGCGACAGGGGCCGGGGAGCTGTTTTTT | CATSRDATGAGELFF
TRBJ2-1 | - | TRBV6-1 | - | TGTGCCAGCAAAGAGGCAAACACCGAGCAGTTCTTC | CASKEANTEQFF
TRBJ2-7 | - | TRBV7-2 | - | TGTGCCAGCAGCCCGCGCCTCTACGAGCAGTACTTC | CASSPRLYEQYF
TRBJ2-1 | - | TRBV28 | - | TGTGCCAGCATAGGTGGGAGTGGGATTTATGATGAGCAGTTCTTC | CASIGGSGIYDEQFF
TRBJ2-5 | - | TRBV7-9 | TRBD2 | TGTGCCAGCAGCCCTAGCGGGACCGAAGGAGAGACCCAGTACTTC | CASSPSGTEGETQYF
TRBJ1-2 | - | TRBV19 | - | TGTGCCAGTAGTCCCCGGGCGCCTGTGACAGAAAACTATGGCTACACCTTC | CASSPRAPVTENYGYTF
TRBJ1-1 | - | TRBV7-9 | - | TGTGCCAGCAGCGGAGAGGTGGGGAACACTGAAGCTTTCTTT | CASSGEVGNTEAFF
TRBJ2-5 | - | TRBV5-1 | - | TGCGCCAGCGTCCTCGGGGGTCGCGACTTAGAGACCCAGTACTTC | CASVLGGRDLETQYF
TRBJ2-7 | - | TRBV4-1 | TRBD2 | TGCGCCAGCAGCCAAGTTATAGCGGGAACCTACGAGCAGTACTTC | CASSQVIAGTYEQYF
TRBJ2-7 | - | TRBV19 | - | TGTGCCAGTAGTCCCACCCCACGCACGGAGCAGTACTTC | CASSPTPRTEQYF
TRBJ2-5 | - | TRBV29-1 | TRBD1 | TGCAGCGTCCCAGGGGGTAGCGCCCGAGGGGGATACCAAGAGACCCAGTACTTC | CSVPGGSARGGYQETQYF
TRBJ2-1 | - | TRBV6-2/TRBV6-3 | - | TGTGCCAGCAGTTACTCGAACAACTACAATGAGCAGTTCTTC | CASSYSNNYNEQFF